This TCR beta chain was profiled in a study of blood T cell repertoires in COVID-19. This table comes from immunoSEQ multiplex PCR, and its TCRdb copy is limited to in-frame clones, with some not included. The table lists 75,000 or so clones, 70% to 90% of them singletons, with over 4% in the top ten. Germline CDR1 SGHTA, CDR2 FQGNSA. The CDR3 is made up of 13 amino acids. The V gene lost 5 bases and the J gene lost 7 bases, with 12 bases spanning the gap. This chain joins TRBV7-2 and TRBJ1-3; D is possibly TRBD1 (5 bases). The TCR originated in a woman aged 80 or over with active or convalescent COVID-19. The sequenced material came from peripheral blood. The CDR3 sequence is CASSPRGVNTIYF. The CDR3 region has the DNA TGTGCCAGCAGCCCTCGGGGGGTGAACACCATATATTTT.